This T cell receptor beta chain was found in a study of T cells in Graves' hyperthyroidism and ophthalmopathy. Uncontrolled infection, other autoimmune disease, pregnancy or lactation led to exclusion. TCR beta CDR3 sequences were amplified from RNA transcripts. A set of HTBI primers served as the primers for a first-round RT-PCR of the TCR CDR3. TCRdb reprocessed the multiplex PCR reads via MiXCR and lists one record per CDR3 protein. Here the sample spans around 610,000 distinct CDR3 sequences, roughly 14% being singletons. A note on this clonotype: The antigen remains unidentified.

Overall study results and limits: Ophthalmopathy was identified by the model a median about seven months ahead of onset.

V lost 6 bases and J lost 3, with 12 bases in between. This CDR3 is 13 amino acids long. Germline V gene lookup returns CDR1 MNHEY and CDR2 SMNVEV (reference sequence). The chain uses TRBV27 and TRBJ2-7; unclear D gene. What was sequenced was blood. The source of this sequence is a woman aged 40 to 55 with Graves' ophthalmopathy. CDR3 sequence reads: CASRFSVFYEQYF. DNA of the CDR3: TGTGCCAGCAGATTTTCGGTCTTCTACGAGCAGTACTTC.